This T cell receptor (beta chain) was sequenced in a study of T cell responses to AZD1222 COVID-19 vaccine. Method: immunoSEQ multiplex PCR; TCRdb's copy keeps in-frame clones and lacks some. The top ten hold over 1.5% of the sample, which has about 210,000 clones, 90% to 95% seen once. V gave up 6 bases and J gave up 3 bases, with 14 bases separating them. The germline V gene has CDR1 MDHEN and CDR2 SYDVKM. The CDR3 is 14 residues long. Whole-study findings and limits: The study found vaccine-associated CD4 TCRs spanning spike, dominant at 160-218 and 743-854. Following two doses of AZD1222, Spike-specific TCR breadth and depth rose. Samples come after the peak T cell response, not at day 14.

A note on this clone: Its matching antigen is unknown.

Sequenced material: peripheral blood, taken 28 days after the second dose of the MenACWY control vaccine. The chain joins TRBV28 to TRBJ1-2; perhaps TRBD1 as D (5 bases). The source is an adult who received the MenACWY meningococcal vaccine as a control. The CDR3 DNA follows: TGTGCCAGCAGCCGGGGCGGAACTTACTATGGCTACACCTTC. Its protein is CASSRGGTYYGYTF.